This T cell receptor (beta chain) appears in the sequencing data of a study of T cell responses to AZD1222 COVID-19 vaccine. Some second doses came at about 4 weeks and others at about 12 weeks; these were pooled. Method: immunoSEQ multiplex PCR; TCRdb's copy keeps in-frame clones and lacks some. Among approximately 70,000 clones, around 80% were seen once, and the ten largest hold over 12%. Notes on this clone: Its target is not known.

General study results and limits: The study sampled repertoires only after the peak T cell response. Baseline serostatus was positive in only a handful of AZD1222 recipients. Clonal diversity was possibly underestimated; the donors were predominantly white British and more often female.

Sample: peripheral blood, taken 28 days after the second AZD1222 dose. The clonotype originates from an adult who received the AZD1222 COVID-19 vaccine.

The CDR3 spells CASSLGQGIYGYTF. CDR3 nucleotides: TGTGCCAGCAGCCTCGGACAGGGGATCTATGGCTACACCTTC. V and J are TRBV6-2 or TRBV6-3 and TRBJ1-2; 9 nucleotides align to TRBD1. With 6 bases clipped from V and 4 bases from J, the junction kept 6 bases outside the gene matches. This CDR3 has 14 amino acids. Germline CDR1 and CDR2: MNHEY and SVGEGT.